The 7 T cell receptor beta chains in this list originate from one sample, sequenced in a study of CD8+CD57+ T cells in acquired aplastic anemia. An expansion of CD8+CD57+ cells by flow cytometry had been shown in patients chosen for sequencing. CDR3 and TCR beta VDJ profiling relied on a genomic DNA template. A single record per CDR3 protein comes from TCRdb applying MiXCR to the reads. Here the sample spans around 220,000 distinct CDR3 sequences, roughly 45% being singletons. Material: sorted CD4+, CD8+, or CD8+CD57+ T cells (not recorded which) from PBMCs. These TCRs come from a human donor with aplastic anemia.

Turning to this clonotype: Since a much larger clone is just one base distant, this may be a read error. V usage is TRBV4-2 and J usage is TRBJ2-2, with TRBD1 identical over 10 bases. The CDR3 is made up of 15 amino acids. Germline V gene data show CDR1 as LGHNA and CDR2 as YNFKEQ. The CDR3 loop reads CASSPGQGTTGELSF. CDR3 coding DNA: TGTGCCAGCAGCCCGGGACAGGGGACCACCGGGGAGCTGTCTTTT.

The CDR3 protein is CASSRTSGGALSDTQYF. The CDR3, as DNA: TGTGCCAGCAGCAGGACTAGCGGGGGGGCCTTATCCGATACGCAGTATTTT. The gene calls are TRBV7-2 and TRBJ2-3; 15 positions agree with TRBD2. With 5 bases clipped from V and 6 bases from J, the junction kept 9 bases outside the gene matches. There are 17 residues in the CDR3. Germline loops: CDR1 SGHTA, CDR2 FQGNSA.

This clonotype is a singleton in its sample. The chain uses TRBV5-1 and TRBJ2-1; D uncertain. Germline CDR1 is SGHRS and CDR2 is YFSETQ. Trimming removed 0 bases from V and 9 bases from J, with 7 bases in between. The CDR3 runs to 12 residues. The CDR3 DNA sequence: TGCGCCAGCAGCTTGGTGCCTACTGAGCAGTTCTTC. This gives the protein CASSLVPTEQFF.

This chain joins TRBV15 and TRBJ2-5, with D perhaps matching TRBD2 (6 bases). Germline V lookup: CDR1 LNHNV, CDR2 YYDKDF (reference sequence). V was shortened by 9 bases and J by 1 base, with 12 bases between the two germline ends. This CDR3 has 13 residues. CDR3: CATTRGLQETQYF. CDR3 bases: TGTGCCACGACGCGGGGACTCCAAGAGACCCAGTACTTC.

This clonotype has at least ten counts. The V and J genes are TRBV20-1 and TRBJ2-7; tentative D call: TRBD1 (6 bases). The CDR3 totals 15 residues. The germline V gene has CDR1 DFQATT and CDR2 SNEGSKA (reference sequence). The ends were cut back, 0 bases at V and 3 bases at J, with 15 bases in the middle. For the CDR3, the DNA is TGCAGTGCTAGAGACCTTCTTACAGGGAACTACGAGCAGTACTTC. Translating gives CSARDLLTGNYEQYF.

V usage is TRBV2 and J usage is TRBJ1-2; 9 nucleotides line up with TRBD1. Trimming took 6 bases from V and 5 from J; bases not matched to a gene: 4. This CDR3 has 13 residues. Germline V gene sequence: CDR1 SNHLY, CDR2 FYNNEI. Here the CDR3 DNA reads TGTGCCAGCAGCGGGACAGGGCAATATGGCTACACCTTC. This codes for CASSGTGQYGYTF.

Worth noting for this clonotype: The germline gene is not matched at one end of the junction; a read error may be the cause. This chain joins TRBV5-1 and TRBJ2-7, with D possibly being TRBD2 (7 bases). The CDR3 extends over 13 amino acids. The V gene's germline CDR1 is SGHRS and CDR2 YFSETQ. The DNA of the CDR3 is TGCGCCAGCAGCTTGGCGGGGGGCTACGAGCAGTGCTTC. This sequence encodes CASSLAGGYEQCF.